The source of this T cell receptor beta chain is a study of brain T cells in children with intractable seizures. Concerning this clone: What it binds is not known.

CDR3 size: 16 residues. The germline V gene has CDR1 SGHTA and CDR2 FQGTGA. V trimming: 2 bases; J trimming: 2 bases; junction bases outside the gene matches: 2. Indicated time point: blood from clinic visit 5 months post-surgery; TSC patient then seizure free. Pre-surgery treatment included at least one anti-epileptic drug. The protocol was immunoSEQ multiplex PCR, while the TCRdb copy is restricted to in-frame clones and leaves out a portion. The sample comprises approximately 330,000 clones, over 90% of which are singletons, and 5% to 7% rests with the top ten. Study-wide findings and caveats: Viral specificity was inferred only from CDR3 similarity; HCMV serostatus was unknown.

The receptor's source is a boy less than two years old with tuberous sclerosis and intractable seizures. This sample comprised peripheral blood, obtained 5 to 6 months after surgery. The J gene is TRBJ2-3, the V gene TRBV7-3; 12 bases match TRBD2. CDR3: CASSLLAGGITDTQYF. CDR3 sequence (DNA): TGTGCCAGCAGCTTACTAGCGGGAGGGATCACAGATACGCAGTATTTT.